These 18 T cell receptor beta chains were sequenced from one sample in a study of T cell responses to AZD1222 COVID-19 vaccine. Measured with immunoSEQ multiplex PCR; TCRdb has only the in-frame clones, and not every one. The sample holds roughly 130,000 clones; over 75% are singletons and the top ten take about 2.7%. The sequences come from peripheral blood, collected on day 0 of AZD1222 vaccination. These receptors all come from an adult in good health.

The chain has TRBV7-8 and TRBJ2-7, with a tentative D call TRBD1 (6 bases). The V end lost 5 bases, the J end lost 0 bases, and 14 bases lay between the germline ends. The CDR3 has 15 amino acids. Germline CDR1 is SGHVS and CDR2 is FQNEAQ. The CDR3 sequence is CASSRGTGSSYEQYF. DNA of the CDR3: TGTGCCAGCAGCCGCGGAACAGGGAGCTCCTACGAGCAGTACTTC. The full variable domain, rest sourced from reference TRBV7-8 and TRBJ2-7, is GAGVSQSPRYKVAKRGQDVALRCDPISGHVSLFWYQQALGQGPEFLTYFQNEAQLDKSGLPSDRFFAERPEGSVSTLKIQRTQQEDSAVYLCASSRGTGSSYEQYFGPGTRLTVT.

This sequence joins TRBV9 and TRBJ2-1; the match to TRBD2 covers 10 bases. Germline V lookup: CDR1 SGDLS, CDR2 YYNGEE. Trimming removed 4 bases from V and 0 bases from J; junction bases left unmatched: 7. This CDR3 spans 17 amino acids. The CDR3 spells CASSFGIAGGSYNEQFF. CDR3 nucleotide sequence: TGTGCCAGCAGCTTCGGGATAGCGGGAGGCTCCTACAATGAGCAGTTCTTC. The full variable domain, its missing parts supplied by reference TRBV9 and TRBJ2-1, is DSGVTQTPKHLITATGQRVTLRCSPRSGDLSVYWYQQSLDQGLQFLIQYYNGEERAKGNILERFSAQQFPDLHSELNLSSLELGDSALYFCASSFGIAGGSYNEQFFGPGTRLTVL.

The chain links TRBV15 to TRBJ2-2; D is perhaps TRBD1 or TRBD2 (7 bases each). The CDR3 runs to 14 residues. V was shortened by 2 bases and J by 5 bases, with 9 bases between the two germline ends. Looked up from germline, CDR1 is LNHNV and CDR2 is YYDKDF (reference sequence). CDR3 coding DNA: TGTGCCACCAGCAGACAGGGGGGGACCGGGGAGCTGTTTTTT. Amino acids: CATSRQGGTGELFF.

V is TRBV6-1 and J is TRBJ2-7; 11 bases fit TRBD2. Germline CDR1 reads MNHNS; CDR2 reads SASEGT. Germline trimming cut 2 bases from V and 6 bases from J; bases unmatched to any gene: 15. This CDR3 comprises 18 residues. The CDR3 protein is CASSELLHRLAGQFEQYF. In nucleotides, the CDR3 is TGTGCCAGCAGTGAACTTCTGCACCGACTAGCGGGACAGTTCGAGCAGTACTTC.

This chain connects TRBV2 to TRBJ2-3; a weak D match, TRBD2 (5 bases). V lost 7 bases to trimming and J lost 1 base, with 15 bases between them. The CDR3 is 15 residues long. The germline CDR1 and CDR2 sequences are SNHLY and FYNNEI. The CDR3 is CASNSFSGRTDTQYF. DNA of the CDR3: TGTGCCAGCAACTCTTTCAGCGGACGCACAGATACGCAGTATTTT. The full variable domain, with the rest looked up from reference TRBV2 and TRBJ2-3, is EPEVTQTPSHQVTQMGQEVILRCVPISNHLYFYWYRQILGQKVEFLVSFYNNEISEKSEIFDDQFSVERPDGSNFTLKIRSTKLEDSAMYFCASNSFSGRTDTQYFGPGTRLTVL.

The chain employs TRBV5-4 and TRBJ1-1, with TRBD1 matching over 8 bases. Germline assignment: CDR1 SGHNT and CDR2 YYREEE (reference sequence). V shed 6 bases and J 7 bases; nucleotides not matched to a gene: 11. The CDR3 consists of 14 residues. The CDR3 reads CASTRYQGAGEAFF. The CDR3 bases are TGTGCCAGCACACGTTACCAGGGGGCAGGTGAAGCTTTCTTT.

This chain connects TRBV3-1 (or the pseudogene TRBV3-2) to TRBJ2-7; no clear D gene. V gave up 1 base and J gave up 3 bases, with 10 bases separating them. CDR1 and CDR2 (germline): LGHDT, YNNKEL (reference sequence). The CDR3 loop spans 14 amino acids. The CDR3 DNA is TGTGCCAGCAGCCAAGTCCCACATGTCTACGAGCAGTACTTC. Protein product: CASSQVPHVYEQYF.

This chain connects TRBV9 to TRBJ1-2; 8 bases line up with TRBD1. Trimming at V came to 4 bases and at J to 3 bases, leaving 8 bases not matched to a gene. Germline CDR1 SGDLS, CDR2 YYNGEE. The CDR3 is 15 amino acids. This chain's CDR3 is CASSSIQGAHYGYTF. The DNA of the CDR3 is TGTGCCAGCAGCTCCATCCAGGGGGCACACTATGGCTACACCTTC.

This clone is medium-sized within its sample. V gene TRBV5-1 combines with J gene TRBJ2-7; no clear D. Trimming removed 4 bases at V and 2 bases at J, with 7 bases between. The V gene's germline CDR1 is SGHRS and CDR2 YFSETQ. The CDR3 sequence is 12 residues long. The CDR3: CASSHGTYEQYF. The CDR3 DNA sequence: TGCGCCAGCAGCCACGGAACCTACGAGCAGTACTTC.

This clone was detected a few times. The chain uses TRBV12-3 or TRBV12-4 and TRBJ1-1; 8 bases match TRBD1. This CDR3 is built from 13 residues. V was pared by 4 bases and J by 4 bases, with 2 bases of the junction left unmatched. The CDR3 DNA is TGTGCCAGCAGTTCCCAGGGGGCCACTGAAGCTTTCTTT. This gives the protein CASSSQGATEAFF.

The genes are TRBV4-2 and TRBJ2-4; 8 positions agree with TRBD1. Germline CDR1 reads LGHNA; CDR2 reads YNFKEQ. V lost 4 bases, J lost 1 base, and 21 bases stayed unmatched. The CDR3 totals 21 residues. This chain's CDR3 is CASSRPRGTGHSGEAKNIQYF. CDR3 in DNA: TGTGCCAGCAGCCGACCTCGGGGGACAGGCCACTCGGGTGAGGCCAAAAACATTCAGTACTTC.

The chain uses TRBV5-6 and TRBJ1-6; possible D gene TRBD1, 6 bases. This CDR3 has 16 amino acids. V was clipped by 3 bases and J by 13 bases, with 23 bases between them. Germline V gene lookup returns CDR1 SGHDT and CDR2 YYEEEE. CDR3 residues: CASSWNERGPISPLHF. Here the CDR3 DNA reads TGTGCCAGCAGCTGGAATGAACGGGGGCCGATATCCCCCCTCCACTTT. The whole variable domain, remainder taken from reference TRBV5-6 and TRBJ1-6, is DAGVTQSPTHLIKTRGQQVTLRCSPKSGHDTVSWYQQALGQGPQFIFQYYEEEERQRGNFPDRFSGHQFPNYSSELNVNALLLGDSALYLCASSWNERGPISPLHFGNGTRLTVT.

The rearrangement uses TRBV6-5 and TRBJ1-4; TRBD1 agrees at 7 bases. The CDR3 spans 14 residues. CDR1 MNHEY and CDR2 SVGAGI come from the germline V gene. The ends lost 6 bases at V and 4 bases at J; junction bases unmatched: 5. CDR3 nucleotide sequence: TGTGCCAGCAGGGGGACAGCCCTTAATGAAAAACTGTTTTTT. Translation: CASRGTALNEKLFF.

The DNA for the CDR3 is TGTGCCAGCAGCTTAAATGGCTACACCTTC. As protein: CASSLNGYTF. The chain recombines TRBV7-9 with TRBJ1-2; D call uncertain. The CDR3 has 10 amino acids. Trimming stripped 2 bases from V and 6 bases from J, with 1 base between. CDR1 SEHNR and CDR2 FQNEAQ come from the germline V gene (reference sequence).

CDR3 residues: CASIMNTEAFF. The DNA of the CDR3 is TGTGCCAGCATAATGAACACTGAAGCTTTCTTT. V gene TRBV28 combines with J gene TRBJ1-1; D call uncertain. The CDR3 runs 11 residues. V lost 7 bases and J lost 0, with 3 bases in between. Germline V gives CDR1 MDHEN, CDR2 SYDVKM.

The J gene is TRBJ2-1, the V gene TRBV3-1 (or the pseudogene TRBV3-2), with D perhaps matching TRBD1 or TRBD2 (5 bases each). The germline V and J ends were trimmed by 1 base and 5 bases, with 15 bases remaining between them. This CDR3 spans 16 amino acids. CDR1 and CDR2 from the germline V gene are LGHDT and YNNKEL (reference sequence). The CDR3 coding sequence is TGTGCCAGCAGCCAAGTAGGGACCAGACCCCACAATGAGCAGTTCTTC. It translates to CASSQVGTRPHNEQFF.

The chain joins TRBV15 to TRBJ2-7; D remains unclear. CDR3 length: 13 residues. Trimming shortened V by 9 bases and J by 0 bases, and 12 bases separated the two germline ends. Per the germline V gene, CDR1 is LNHNV and CDR2 is YYDKDF (reference sequence). The CDR3 sequence: CATVQPSSYEQYF. The CDR3 nucleotides are TGTGCCACTGTACAACCTAGCTCCTACGAGCAGTACTTC. Looking up the rest from reference TRBV15 and TRBJ2-7 gives the full variable domain: DAMVIQNPRYQVTQFGKPVTLSCSQTLNHNVMYWYQQKSSQAPKLLFHYYDKDFNNEADTPDNFQSRRPNTSFCFLDIRSPGLGDTAMYLCATVQPSSYEQYFGPGTRLTVT.

V usage is TRBV27 and J usage is TRBJ2-3; 7 nucleotides align to TRBD2. Germline V gene sequence: CDR1 MNHEY, CDR2 SMNVEV (reference sequence). The V segment lost 5 bases and the J segment 3 bases; nucleotides outside the gene matches: 8. The CDR3 contains 15 residues. The CDR3 reads CASSVLAGGTDTQYF. The CDR3 DNA is TGTGCCAGCAGTGTTTTAGCGGGTGGAACAGATACGCAGTATTTT.